The present TCR beta chain was sequenced within a study of PD-1 blockade in mismatch repair-deficient tumors. General study points: Tumor-resident clones, often undetectable pretreatment in blood, expanded then contracted after pembrolizumab.

Every patient had mismatch repair deficiency by PCR or immunohistochemistry. Clones were sequenced by immunoSEQ multiplex PCR, and TCRdb holds only the in-frame ones, with some missing. The sample records about 67,000 clones, around 80% being singletons. Notes on this clone: Its target is unknown.

The receptor was derived from an adult with mismatch repair-deficient cancer. The sequencing used peripheral blood, collected 2 weeks after starting pembrolizumab.

The CDR3 loop reads CASSAGTAVDTQYF. As DNA, the CDR3 is TGTGCCAGCAGCGCGGGGACGGCGGTGGATACGCAGTATTTT. This rearrangement joins TRBV11-3 to TRBJ2-3, with D possibly being TRBD2 (6 bases). V was trimmed by 5 bases and J by 6 bases, leaving 15 bases between them. The CDR3 is 14 amino acids. The germline V gene encodes CDR1 SGHNT and CDR2 YENEEA.